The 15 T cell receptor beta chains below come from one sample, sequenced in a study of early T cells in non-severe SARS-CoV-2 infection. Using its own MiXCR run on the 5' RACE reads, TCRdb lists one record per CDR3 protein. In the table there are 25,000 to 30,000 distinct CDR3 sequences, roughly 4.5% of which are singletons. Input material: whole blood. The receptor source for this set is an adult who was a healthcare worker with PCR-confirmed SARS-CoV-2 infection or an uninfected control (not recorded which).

CDR3 in DNA: TGCGCCAGCAGTATACAGGGAGGGTCGGAGACCCAGTACTTC. As protein: CASSIQGGSETQYF. The chain uses TRBV10-2 and TRBJ2-5, with a possible D match to TRBD2 (7 bases). This CDR3 spans 14 amino acids. Germline V gene sequence: CDR1 WSHSY, CDR2 SAAADI. Trimming stripped 5 bases from V and 5 bases from J, with 15 bases between.

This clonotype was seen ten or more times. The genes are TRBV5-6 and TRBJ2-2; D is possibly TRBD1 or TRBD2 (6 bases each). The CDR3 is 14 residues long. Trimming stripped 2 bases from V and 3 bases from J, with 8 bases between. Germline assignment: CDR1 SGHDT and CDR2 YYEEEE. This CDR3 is CASSFGGDTGELFF. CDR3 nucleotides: TGTGCCAGCAGCTTCGGGGGCGACACCGGGGAGCTGTTTTTT.

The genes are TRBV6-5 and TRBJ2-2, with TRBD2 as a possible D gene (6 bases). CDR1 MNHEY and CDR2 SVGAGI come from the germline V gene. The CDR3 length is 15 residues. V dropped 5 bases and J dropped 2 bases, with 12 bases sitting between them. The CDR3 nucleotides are TGTGCCAGCAGTGGGGACTGGAGTAACACCGGGGAGCTGTTTTTT. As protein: CASSGDWSNTGELFF.

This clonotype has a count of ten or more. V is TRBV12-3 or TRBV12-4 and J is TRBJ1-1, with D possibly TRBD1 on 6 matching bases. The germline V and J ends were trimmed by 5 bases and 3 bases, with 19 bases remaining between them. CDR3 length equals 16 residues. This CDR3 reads CASSPPQQGSYTEAFF. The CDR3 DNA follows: TGTGCCAGCAGTCCCCCACAACAGGGAAGTTACACTGAAGCTTTCTTT.

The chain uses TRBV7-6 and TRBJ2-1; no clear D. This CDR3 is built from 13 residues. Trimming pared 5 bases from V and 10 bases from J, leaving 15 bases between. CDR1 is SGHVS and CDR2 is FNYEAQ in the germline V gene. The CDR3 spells CASSLLAFGEQFF. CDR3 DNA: TGTGCCAGCAGCCTCCTTGCGTTTGGGGAGCAGTTCTTC.

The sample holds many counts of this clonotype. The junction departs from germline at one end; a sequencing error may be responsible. CDR3 residues: CASSYPGGSTIYF. CDR3 coding DNA: TGTGCCAGCAGCTATCCAGGGGGAAGCACCATATATTTT. The chain carries TRBV14 and TRBJ1-3, with 7 nucleotides matching TRBD1. The CDR3 covers 13 residues. Germline V gene lookup returns CDR1 SGHDN and CDR2 FVKESK.

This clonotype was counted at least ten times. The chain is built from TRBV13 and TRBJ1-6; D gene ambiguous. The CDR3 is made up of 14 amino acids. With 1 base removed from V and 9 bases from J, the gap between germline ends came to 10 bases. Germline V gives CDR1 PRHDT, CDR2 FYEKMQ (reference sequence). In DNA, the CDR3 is TGTGCCAGCAGCTTAGAGGGTAGGAGTTCACCCCTCCACTTT. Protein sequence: CASSLEGRSSPLHF.

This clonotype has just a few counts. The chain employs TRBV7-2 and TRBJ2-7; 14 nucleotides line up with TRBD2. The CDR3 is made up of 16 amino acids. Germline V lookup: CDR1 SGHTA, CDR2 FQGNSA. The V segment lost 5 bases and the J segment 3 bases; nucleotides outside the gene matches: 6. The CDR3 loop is CASSRLAGGLGYEQYF. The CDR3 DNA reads TGTGCCAGCAGCCGACTAGCGGGGGGGCTCGGCTACGAGCAGTACTTC.

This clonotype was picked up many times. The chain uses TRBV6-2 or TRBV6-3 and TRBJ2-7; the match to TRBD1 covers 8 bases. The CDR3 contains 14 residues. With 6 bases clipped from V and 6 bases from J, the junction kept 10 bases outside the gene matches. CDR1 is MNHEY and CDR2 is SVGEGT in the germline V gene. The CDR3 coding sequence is TGTGCCAGCAGCCCTCAGGACAGGGTCGGCGAGCAGTACTTC. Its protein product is CASSPQDRVGEQYF.

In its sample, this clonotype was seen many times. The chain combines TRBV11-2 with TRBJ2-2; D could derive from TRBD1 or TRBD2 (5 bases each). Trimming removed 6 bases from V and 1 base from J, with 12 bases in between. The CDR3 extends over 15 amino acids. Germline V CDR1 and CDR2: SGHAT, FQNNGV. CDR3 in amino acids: CASRSTGRNTGELFF. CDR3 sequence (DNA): TGTGCCAGCAGATCTACGGGACGGAACACCGGGGAGCTGTTTTTT.

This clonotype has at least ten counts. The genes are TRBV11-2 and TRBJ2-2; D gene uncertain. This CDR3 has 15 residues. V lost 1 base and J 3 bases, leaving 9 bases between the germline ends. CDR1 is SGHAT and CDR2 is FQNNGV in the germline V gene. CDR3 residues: CASSLGAGDTGELFF. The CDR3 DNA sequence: TGTGCCAGCAGCTTAGGGGCAGGAGACACCGGGGAGCTGTTTTTT.

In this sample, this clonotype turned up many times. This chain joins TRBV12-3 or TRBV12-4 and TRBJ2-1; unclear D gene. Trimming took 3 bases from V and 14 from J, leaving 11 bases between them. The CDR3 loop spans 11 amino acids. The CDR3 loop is CASSFGSTKFF. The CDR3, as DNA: TGTGCCAGCAGTTTCGGATCAACGAAGTTCTTC.

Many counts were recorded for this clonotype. CDR3 in amino acids: CASSPGVEQFF. The CDR3 region has the DNA TGTGCCAGCAGCCCGGGGGTTGAGCAGTTCTTC. This chain uses TRBV7-3 with TRBJ2-1, with D perhaps TRBD2 (6 bases). V lost 5 bases and J 9 bases, leaving 8 bases between the germline ends. Germline lookup yields CDR1 SGHTA and CDR2 FQGTGA. The CDR3 extends over 11 amino acids. Combining the CDR3 with reference TRBV7-3 and TRBJ2-1 gives the whole variable domain GAGVSQTPSNKVTEKGKYVELRCDPISGHTALYWYRQSLGQGPEFLIYFQGTGAADDSGLPNDRFFAVRPEGSVSTLKIQRTERGDSAVYLCASSPGVEQFFGPGTRLTVL.

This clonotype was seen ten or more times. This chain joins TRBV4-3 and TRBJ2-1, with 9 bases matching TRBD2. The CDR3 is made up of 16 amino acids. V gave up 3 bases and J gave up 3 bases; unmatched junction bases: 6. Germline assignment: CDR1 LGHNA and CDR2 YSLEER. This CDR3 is CASSQIAGVFYNEQFF. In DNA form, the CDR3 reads TGCGCCAGCAGCCAGATAGCGGGGGTCTTCTACAATGAGCAGTTCTTC.

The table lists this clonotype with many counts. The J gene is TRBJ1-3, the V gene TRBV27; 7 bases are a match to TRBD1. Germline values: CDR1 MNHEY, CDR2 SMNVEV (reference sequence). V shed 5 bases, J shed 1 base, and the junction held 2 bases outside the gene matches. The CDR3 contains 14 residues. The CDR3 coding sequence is TGTGCCAGCAGTCCCAGGGGGTCTGGAAACACCATATATTTT. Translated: CASSPRGSGNTIYF.